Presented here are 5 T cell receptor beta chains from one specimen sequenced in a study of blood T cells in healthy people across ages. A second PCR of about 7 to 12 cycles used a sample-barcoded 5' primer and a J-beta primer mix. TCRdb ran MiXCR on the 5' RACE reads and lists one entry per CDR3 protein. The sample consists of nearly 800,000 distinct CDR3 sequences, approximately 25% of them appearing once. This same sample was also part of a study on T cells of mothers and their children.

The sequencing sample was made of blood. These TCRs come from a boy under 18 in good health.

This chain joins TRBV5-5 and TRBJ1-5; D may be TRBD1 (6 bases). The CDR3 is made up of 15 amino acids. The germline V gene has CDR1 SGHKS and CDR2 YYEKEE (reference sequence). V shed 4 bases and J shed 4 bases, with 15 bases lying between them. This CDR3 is CASSPNVGGNQPQHF. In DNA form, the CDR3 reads TGTGCCAGCAGCCCGAACGTAGGGGGGAATCAGCCCCAGCATTTT.

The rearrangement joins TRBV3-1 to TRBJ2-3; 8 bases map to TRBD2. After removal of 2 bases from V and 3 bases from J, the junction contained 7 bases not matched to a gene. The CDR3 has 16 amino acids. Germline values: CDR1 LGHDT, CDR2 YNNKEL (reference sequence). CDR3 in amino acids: CASSQNAGGRTDTQYF. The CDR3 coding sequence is TGTGCCAGCAGCCAAAATGCGGGGGGCAGGACAGATACGCAGTATTTT.

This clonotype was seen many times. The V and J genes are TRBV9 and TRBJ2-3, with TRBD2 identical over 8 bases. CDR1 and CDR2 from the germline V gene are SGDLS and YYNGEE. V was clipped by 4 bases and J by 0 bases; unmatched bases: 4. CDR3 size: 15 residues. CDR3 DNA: TGTGCCAGCAGCATTAGCGGGGCTAGCACAGATACGCAGTATTTT. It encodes CASSISGASTDTQYF.

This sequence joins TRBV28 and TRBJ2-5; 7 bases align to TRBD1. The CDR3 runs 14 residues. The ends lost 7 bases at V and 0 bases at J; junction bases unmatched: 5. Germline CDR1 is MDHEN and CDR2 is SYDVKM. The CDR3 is CASTKQGYQETQYF. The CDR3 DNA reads TGTGCCAGCACCAAACAGGGGTACCAAGAGACCCAGTACTTC.

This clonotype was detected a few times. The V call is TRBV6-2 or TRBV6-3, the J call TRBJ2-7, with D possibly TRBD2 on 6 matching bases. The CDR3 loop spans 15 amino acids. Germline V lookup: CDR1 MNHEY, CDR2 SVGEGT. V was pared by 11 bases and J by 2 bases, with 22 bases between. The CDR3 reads CAVRGAWSSTYEQYF. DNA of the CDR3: TGTGCCGTGCGGGGAGCGTGGAGCAGTACCTACGAGCAGTACTTC.